This T cell receptor (beta chain) was obtained from a study of shared clonotypes between healthy human individuals. On the study more broadly: Three plates each covered CD4 naive and memory; CD8 naive two, CD8 memory one.

V was pared by 4 bases and J by 6 bases, with 16 bases between. The CDR3 has 15 residues. CDR1 is KGHSY and CDR2 is FQNENV in the germline V gene. TCRdb keeps only in-frame clones here, not all; method: immunoSEQ multiplex PCR. The sample contains approximately 1,000,000 clones, around three quarters of which appear only once. This clone was observed a single time. All participating donors were Caucasian adults from Nashville, Tennessee. CD4+ cells yielded CD45RA+ naive and CD45RA-negative memory subsets. The clonotype was recovered from a man between 18 and 29 years old in good health. Some clones in this sample may be carry-over from other donors' samples. The V call is TRBV16, the J call TRBJ2-1; maybe TRBD2 (5 bases). What was sequenced was memory CD4+ T cells from PBMCs. Subset defined: CD45RA-negative fraction. CDR3 DNA: TGTGCCAGCAGCCCTGAGGGTATAGTCCTCAATGAGCAGTTCTTC. Translated, it gives CASSPEGIVLNEQFF.